Below, one T cell receptor beta chain is given with its context. What it binds is unknown. The data were obtained in a study of PD-L1 blockade in urothelial cancer. Background on the study: Patients with male sex and bladder-origin urothelial cancer accounted for most of the roughly 29 enrolled. After treatment start, blood was analyzed at 3 weeks (second dose) and at 6 weeks.

Germline values: CDR1 SGHDT, CDR2 YYEEEE. The CDR3 loop spans 17 amino acids. The V gene end was trimmed by 1 base and the J gene end by 0 bases; junction bases not matched to a gene: 4. The study, taken as a whole, reports: Tumor-associated clones in the blood of durable-benefit patients grew more at 3 weeks.

Only in-frame clones appear in the TCRdb table, and some are missing; sequencing was by immunoSEQ multiplex PCR. The table shows 15,000 to 20,000 clones, with approximately 80% occurring only once. Documented time point: peripheral blood 6 weeks after treatment start. The rearrangement uses TRBV5-6 and TRBJ2-6; 7 bases line up with TRBD1. The source of this sequence is a man aged 45-60 years with urothelial cancer. The sample consisted of PBMCs, taken around atezolizumab (anti-PD-L1) treatment. In nucleotides, the CDR3 is TGTGCCAGCAGCTTGAGGGGGCCCCTCTCTGGGGCCAACGTCCTGACTTTC. It specifies CASSLRGPLSGANVLTF. The full variable domain, with the rest looked up from reference TRBV5-6 and TRBJ2-6, is DAGVTQSPTHLIKTRGQQVTLRCSPKSGHDTVSWYQQALGQGPQFIFQYYEEEERQRGNFPDRFSGHQFPNYSSELNVNALLLGDSALYLCASSLRGPLSGANVLTFGAGSRLTVL.